These 32 T cell receptor beta chains were all obtained from the same sample, sequenced in a study of untreated major depressive disorder. General study results and limits: TRBV05-01 (Vbeta 5.1) usage was higher in CD4+ T cells of depressed patients than controls.

Sequencing was performed with immunoSEQ multiplex PCR; in TCRdb, only in-frame clones are kept and a portion is missing. The data show under 15,000 clones, about 90% seen once. Their target antigens are unknown. Sequencing used CD4+ T cells from PBMCs. These receptors were obtained from a woman aged 25 to 39 with major depressive disorder.

The chain is built from TRBV7-9 and TRBJ1-2; D not resolved. Germline assignment: CDR1 SEHNR and CDR2 FQNEAQ (reference sequence). V was cut by 4 bases and J by 4 bases, with 13 bases left in between. CDR3 length equals 14 residues. Written as DNA, the CDR3 is TGTGCCAGCAGCTCCGATCCAGGCGGCTATGGCTACACCTTC. Its translation is CASSSDPGGYGYTF.

The chain is built from TRBV18 and TRBJ2-7, with a weak D call TRBD1 (6 bases). Germline V lookup: CDR1 KGHSH, CDR2 LQKENI. The length of the CDR3 is 15 residues. Between the trimmed V and J ends, which lost 0 bases and 1 base, there was a span of 10 bases. The CDR3 sequence: CASSPPNRGSYEQYF. CDR3 in DNA: TGTGCCAGCTCACCACCGAATAGGGGGTCCTACGAGCAGTACTTC.

The gene calls are TRBV2 and TRBJ1-5, with TRBD1 identical over 7 bases. The V gene's germline CDR1 is SNHLY and CDR2 FYNNEI. V was pared by 6 bases and J by 2 bases, with 10 bases of the junction left unmatched. There are 16 residues in the CDR3. The CDR3 sequence is CASRDDRVRGNQPQHF. DNA for the CDR3: TGTGCCAGCAGGGACGACAGGGTTAGGGGCAATCAGCCCCAGCATTTT.

CDR3 in amino acids: CASSESNRWVETQYF. The CDR3 DNA sequence: TGTGCCAGTAGTGAGTCTAACCGTTGGGTAGAGACCCAGTACTTC. V and J are TRBV19 and TRBJ2-5; D is uncertain. This CDR3 contains 15 residues. Germline V gene data show CDR1 as LNHDA and CDR2 as SQIVND (reference sequence). V shed 5 bases and J shed 4 bases, with 17 bases lying between them.

This chain uses TRBV20-1 with TRBJ1-1; D call uncertain. Germline CDR1 reads DFQATT; CDR2 reads SNEGSKA (reference sequence). V gave up 5 bases and J gave up 1 base, with 5 bases separating them. CDR3 length: 11 amino acids. For the CDR3, the DNA is TGCAGTGCTCCTGAGAACACTGAAGCTTTCTTT. It specifies CSAPENTEAFF.

V usage is TRBV7-9 and J usage is TRBJ1-1; 8 nucleotides align to TRBD1. CDR1 and CDR2 (germline): SEHNR, FQNEAQ (reference sequence). V lost 1 base, J lost 6 bases, and 4 bases stayed unmatched. This CDR3 comprises 14 residues. DNA for the CDR3: TGTGCCAGCAGCTTAGACAGGGGGTTCTCTGAAGCTTTCTTT. This translates into CASSLDRGFSEAFF.

The chain carries TRBV14 and TRBJ2-6; possible D gene TRBD2, 5 bases. The CDR3 is made up of 17 amino acids. Trimming stripped 4 bases from V and 0 bases from J, with 13 bases between. Germline V CDR1 and CDR2: SGHDN, FVKESK. CDR3: CASSLGLLASGANVLTF. As DNA, the CDR3 is TGTGCCAGCAGCCTAGGACTGTTAGCCTCTGGGGCCAACGTCCTGACTTTC.

This chain links TRBV18 with TRBJ2-7; 12 bases align to TRBD2. The CDR3 runs 14 residues. Germline V CDR1 and CDR2: KGHSH, LQKENI. Germline trimming cut 4 bases from V and 7 bases from J; bases unmatched to any gene: 5. CDR3 bases: TGTGCCAGCTCACGGACTAGCGGGGCCCCGGAGCAGTACTTC. This encodes CASSRTSGAPEQYF.

This chain joins TRBV10-3 and TRBJ1-1; possibly TRBD1 for D (6 bases). The V gene lost 1 base and the J gene lost 8 bases, with 11 bases spanning the gap. The CDR3 is made up of 13 amino acids. Germline lookup yields CDR1 ENHRY and CDR2 SYGVKD. The CDR3 region is CAISEFMDSEAFF. CDR3 nucleotides: TGTGCCATCAGTGAGTTCATGGACAGCGAAGCTTTCTTT.

This clone was detected only a few times. The V and J genes are TRBV29-1 and TRBJ1-2, with no clear D. The CDR3 extends over 12 amino acids. Trimming shortened V by 3 bases and J by 3 bases, and 8 bases separated the two germline ends. The germline V gene has CDR1 SQVTM and CDR2 ANQGSEA. The CDR3 spells CSVEKGYYGYTF. The DNA for the CDR3 is TGCAGCGTTGAGAAGGGTTACTATGGCTACACCTTC.

The genes are TRBV6-6 and TRBJ2-1, with 12 bases identical to TRBD2. Losses at the gene ends were 5 bases for V and 8 bases for J; bases not matched to a gene: 7. The length of the CDR3 is 15 residues. CDR1 is MNHNY, CDR2 SVGAGI, per germline (reference sequence). For the CDR3, the DNA is TGTGCCAGCAGTACCGGGGCTAGCGGGAGGGATGAGCAGTTCTTC. Amino acids: CASSTGASGRDEQFF.

The chain couples TRBV10-3 to TRBJ2-1, with a weak D call TRBD2 (5 bases). The CDR3 has 17 amino acids. V dropped 0 bases and J dropped 3 bases, with 15 bases sitting between them. The germline V gene has CDR1 ENHRY and CDR2 SYGVKD. In nucleotides, the CDR3 is TGTGCCATCAGTGAGTCGAAGAGGGAGAGAAGCTACAATGAGCAGTTCTTC. It is translated as CAISESKRERSYNEQFF.

The chain is built from TRBV7-2 and TRBJ1-4, with TRBD1 identical over 9 bases. J was trimmed by 7 bases and V by 5 bases; bases with no gene match: 8. The germline V gene has CDR1 SGHTA and CDR2 FQGNSA. The CDR3 is 15 amino acids. The CDR3 region has the DNA TGTGCCAGCAGCACTCCCGGGACAGGGAGTGAAAAACTGTTTTTT. Translation gives CASSTPGTGSEKLFF. The whole variable domain, filled in from reference TRBV7-2 and TRBJ1-4, reads GAGVSQSPSNKVTEKGKDVELRCDPISGHTALYWYRQSLGQGLEFLIYFQGNSAPDKSGLPSDRFSAERTGGSVSTLTIQRTQQEDSAVYLCASSTPGTGSEKLFFGSGTQLSVL.

The genes are TRBV5-1 and TRBJ2-1, with TRBD1 identical over 9 bases. This CDR3 has 15 residues. The germline V gene encodes CDR1 SGHRS and CDR2 YFSETQ. With 0 bases clipped from V and 8 bases from J, the junction kept 6 bases outside the gene matches. The CDR3 loop is CASSLVGGTGYEQFF. The CDR3 nucleotides are TGCGCCAGCAGCTTGGTTGGCGGGACAGGGTATGAGCAGTTCTTC.

The chain combines TRBV9 with TRBJ1-1; a weak D match, TRBD1 (6 bases). The CDR3 loop spans 15 amino acids. Germline values: CDR1 SGDLS, CDR2 YYNGEE. V lost 3 bases and J lost 3, with 15 bases in between. CDR3 sequence reads: CASSGGVGGDTEAFF. CDR3 DNA sequence: TGTGCCAGCAGCGGAGGGGTCGGGGGCGACACTGAAGCTTTCTTT.

The rearrangement uses TRBV11-2 and TRBJ2-7; D is uncertain. The germline V gene has CDR1 SGHAT and CDR2 FQNNGV. V shed 0 bases and J shed 1 base, with 4 bases lying between them. The CDR3 is 13 amino acids. This chain's CDR3 is CASSLDRSYEQYF. The CDR3, as DNA: TGTGCCAGCAGCTTAGATCGATCCTACGAGCAGTACTTC.

This clone was seen just once. The gene calls are TRBV7-9 and TRBJ2-1, with TRBD1 matching over 8 bases. This CDR3 has 17 amino acids. The V and J ends lost 5 bases and 6 bases, in that order; junction bases with no gene match: 15. Germline V CDR1 and CDR2: SEHNR, FQNEAQ (reference sequence). The CDR3 DNA is TGTGCCAGCAGCCCACCCCCAACCAGGGGGCTGCTCAATGAGCAGTTCTTC. Encoded protein: CASSPPPTRGLLNEQFF.

V and J are TRBV18 and TRBJ1-2, with TRBD1 identical over 8 bases. Looked up from germline, CDR1 is KGHSH and CDR2 is LQKENI. There are 15 residues in the CDR3. J lost 7 bases, V lost 3 bases, and 10 bases had no gene match. The CDR3 here is CASSPPPGQGSGYTF. CDR3 DNA: TGTGCCAGCTCACCTCCCCCCGGACAGGGATCTGGCTACACCTTC.

This sequence joins TRBV18 and TRBJ2-2, with a possible D match to TRBD2 (6 bases). Trimming took off 2 bases at V and 2 bases at J, with 6 bases between the two ends. The CDR3 is 14 amino acids. Germline CDR1 is KGHSH and CDR2 is LQKENI. The CDR3 is CASSPGTNTGELFF. DNA of the CDR3: TGTGCCAGCTCACCAGGGACTAACACCGGGGAGCTGTTTTTT.

The chain recombines TRBV6-4 with TRBJ2-4; the match to TRBD1 covers 9 bases. J was trimmed by 1 base and V by 6 bases; bases with no gene match: 4. The CDR3 has 15 residues. CDR1 and CDR2 from the germline V gene are MRHNA and SNTAGT. The CDR3 spells CASRQGAVAKNIQYF. CDR3 sequence (DNA): TGTGCCAGCAGACAGGGGGCCGTTGCCAAAAACATTCAGTACTTC.

The rearrangement uses TRBV29-1 and TRBJ2-5; D is undetermined. CDR3 size: 14 residues. Trimming removed 3 bases at V and 7 bases at J, with 18 bases between. Germline V gives CDR1 SQVTM, CDR2 ANQGSEA. The CDR3 nucleotides read TGCAGCGTTGATGGTCCTAGACTCACGGGGACCCAGTACTTC. Translated, it gives CSVDGPRLTGTQYF.

This clone was observed once. The chain carries TRBV9 and TRBJ2-7; 9 positions agree with TRBD1. J gave up 0 bases and V 4 bases, and 11 bases lay outside the gene matches. The CDR3 length is 17 residues. Germline assignment: CDR1 SGDLS and CDR2 YYNGEE. CDR3 in amino acids: CASSPQIQGASSYEQYF. DNA of the CDR3: TGTGCCAGCAGCCCCCAAATACAGGGGGCCTCCTCCTACGAGCAGTACTTC.

The CDR3 loop reads CASSRQRFPYEQYF. CDR3 coding DNA: TGTGCCAGTAGCAGACAGCGTTTCCCCTACGAGCAGTACTTC. The genes are TRBV19 and TRBJ2-7; TRBD1 might be the D (5 bases). CDR1 and CDR2 (germline): LNHDA, SQIVND (reference sequence). V shed 6 bases and J shed 2 bases, with 14 bases lying between them. There are 14 residues in the CDR3.

This chain connects TRBV7-9 to TRBJ2-7; 7 bases are a match to TRBD1. The CDR3 has 17 residues. The germline CDR1 and CDR2 sequences are SEHNR and FQNEAQ (reference sequence). Trimming took 1 base from V and 1 from J; bases not matched to a gene: 10. The CDR3 region is CASSLGDRKIGSYEQYF. The CDR3 DNA follows: TGTGCCAGCAGCTTAGGGGACAGAAAAATTGGGTCCTACGAGCAGTACTTC. Full variable domain (missing parts from reference TRBV7-9 and TRBJ2-7): DTGVSQNPRHKITKRGQNVTFRCDPISEHNRLYWYRQTLGQGPEFLTYFQNEAQLEKSRLLSDRFSAERPKGSFSTLEIQRTEQGDSAMYLCASSLGDRKIGSYEQYFGPGTRLTVT.

The chain couples TRBV10-3 to TRBJ2-7, with 7 nucleotides matching TRBD1. The CDR3 is made up of 12 amino acids. Germline V gene lookup returns CDR1 ENHRY and CDR2 SYGVKD. V lost 10 bases to trimming and J lost 4 bases; unmatched junction nucleotides: 7. DNA for the CDR3: TGTGCCACCAGGACCAGGGGGTACGAGCAGTACTTC. This encodes CATRTRGYEQYF.

This rearrangement joins TRBV4-3 to TRBJ1-3; tentative D call: TRBD1 (6 bases). V dropped 4 bases and J dropped 0 bases, with 10 bases sitting between them. The CDR3 extends over 15 amino acids. Germline-derived CDR1 and CDR2 are LGHNA and YSLEER. The CDR3 DNA is TGCGCCAGCAGCCGGGACACCTACTCTGGAAACACCATATATTTT. Translating gives CASSRDTYSGNTIYF.

The V and J genes are TRBV2 and TRBJ1-2; 9 bases match TRBD1. Germline V gene sequence: CDR1 SNHLY, CDR2 FYNNEI. V shed 5 bases, J shed 4 bases, and the junction held 8 bases outside the gene matches. CDR3 length equals 15 residues. CDR3 coding DNA: TGTGCCAGCAGTTCGGGACAGGGTGGTGGCTATGGCTACACCTTC. This translates into CASSSGQGGGYGYTF.

The V and J genes are TRBV6-1 and TRBJ2-2; D is ambiguous. Germline CDR1 is MNHNS and CDR2 is SASEGT. The CDR3 is made up of 12 amino acids. The ends were cut back, 7 bases at V and 4 bases at J, with 7 bases in the middle. The CDR3 region is CASNRGTGELFF. CDR3 bases: TGTGCCAGCAATCGAGGCACCGGGGAGCTGTTTTTT.

This chain joins TRBV10-3 and TRBJ1-2, with D unclear. Trimming pared 3 bases from V and 2 bases from J, leaving 7 bases between. Germline V CDR1 and CDR2: ENHRY, SYGVKD. This CDR3 has 13 residues. The CDR3 bases are TGTGCCATCAGTGACACCTCAAACTATGGCTACACCTTC. This encodes CAISDTSNYGYTF.

The V and J genes are TRBV7-9 and TRBJ2-7; D gene unclear. Trimming shortened V by 8 bases and J by 2 bases, and 13 bases separated the two germline ends. Germline CDR1 reads SEHNR; CDR2 reads FQNEAQ (reference sequence). The CDR3 loop spans 13 amino acids. The CDR3 loop is CASGSEKTYEQYF. In DNA, the CDR3 is TGTGCCAGCGGGTCCGAAAAGACCTACGAGCAGTACTTC.

The rearrangement links TRBV5-1 to TRBJ2-1, with no clear D. V lost 0 bases, J lost 15 bases, and 19 bases lay in between. The CDR3 spans 14 residues. Germline V gives CDR1 SGHRS, CDR2 YFSETQ. The CDR3 coding sequence is TGCGCCAGCAGCTTGGGACTCCCTATTGGGCTATTGTTCTTC. This translates into CASSLGLPIGLLFF.

The chain carries TRBV27 and TRBJ1-2; tentative D call: TRBD1 (5 bases). The CDR3 consists of 14 residues. From germline, CDR1 is MNHEY and CDR2 SMNVEV (reference sequence). Trimming pared 6 bases from V and 7 bases from J, leaving 18 bases between. The CDR3 DNA follows: TGTGCCAGCAGGATTCCGGGGGACCCTCGTGGCTACACCTTC. Protein sequence: CASRIPGDPRGYTF.